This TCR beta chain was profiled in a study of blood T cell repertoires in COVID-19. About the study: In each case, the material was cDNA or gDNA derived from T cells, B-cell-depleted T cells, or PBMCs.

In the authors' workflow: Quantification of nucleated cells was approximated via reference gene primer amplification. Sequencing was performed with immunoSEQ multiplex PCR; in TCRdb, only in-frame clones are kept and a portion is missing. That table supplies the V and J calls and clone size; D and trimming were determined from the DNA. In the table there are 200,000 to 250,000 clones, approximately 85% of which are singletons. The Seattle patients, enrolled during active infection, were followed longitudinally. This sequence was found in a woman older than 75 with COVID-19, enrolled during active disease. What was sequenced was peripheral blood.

The CDR3 bases are TGCGCCAGCAGCCTAGCCGGGGGGGGCTCCAACACTGAAGCTTTCTTT. Its translation is CASSLAGGGSNTEAFF. This chain links TRBV4-3 with TRBJ1-1; TRBD1 might be the D (6 bases). The germline CDR1 and CDR2 sequences are LGHNA and YSLEER. The CDR3 contains 16 residues. The ends were cut back, 4 bases at V and 2 bases at J, with 17 bases in the middle.